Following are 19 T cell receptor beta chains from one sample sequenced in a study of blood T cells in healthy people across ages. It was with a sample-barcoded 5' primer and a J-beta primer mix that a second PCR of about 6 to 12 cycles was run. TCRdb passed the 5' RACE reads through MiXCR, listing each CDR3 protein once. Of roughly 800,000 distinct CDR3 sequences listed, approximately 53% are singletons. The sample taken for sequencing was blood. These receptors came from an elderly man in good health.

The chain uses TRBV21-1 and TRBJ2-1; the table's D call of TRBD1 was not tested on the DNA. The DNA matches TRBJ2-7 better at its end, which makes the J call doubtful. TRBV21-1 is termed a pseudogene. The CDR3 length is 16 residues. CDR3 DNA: TGTGCCAGCAGCACTAGCCCTGACTCACGCATCAATGAGCAGTACTTC. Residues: CASSTSPDSRINEQYF.

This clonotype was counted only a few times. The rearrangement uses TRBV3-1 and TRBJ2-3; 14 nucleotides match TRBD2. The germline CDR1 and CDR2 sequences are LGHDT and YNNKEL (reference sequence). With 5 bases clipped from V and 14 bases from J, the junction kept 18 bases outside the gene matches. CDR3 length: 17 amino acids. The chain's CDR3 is CASSGGLAGEWDRYAYF. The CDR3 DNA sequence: TGTGCCAGCAGCGGGGGACTAGCGGGAGAATGGGACAGATACGCGTATTTT.

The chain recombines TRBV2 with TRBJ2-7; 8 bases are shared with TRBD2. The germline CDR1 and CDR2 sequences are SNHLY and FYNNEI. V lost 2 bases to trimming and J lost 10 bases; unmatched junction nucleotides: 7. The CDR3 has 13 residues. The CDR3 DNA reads TGTGCCAGCAGTGAAAGTCTAGCGGGTACCCAGTACTTC. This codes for CASSESLAGTQYF. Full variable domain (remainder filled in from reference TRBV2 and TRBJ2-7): EPEVTQTPSHQVTQMGQEVILRCVPISNHLYFYWYRQILGQKVEFLVSFYNNEISEKSEIFDDQFSVERPDGSNFTLKIRSTKLEDSAMYFCASSESLAGTQYFGPGTRLTVT.

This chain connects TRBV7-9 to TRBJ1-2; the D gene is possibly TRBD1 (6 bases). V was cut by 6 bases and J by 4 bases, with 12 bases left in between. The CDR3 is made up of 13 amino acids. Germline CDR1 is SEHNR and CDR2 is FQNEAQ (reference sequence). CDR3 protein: CASSAPDSYGYTF. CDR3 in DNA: TGTGCCAGCAGTGCCCCGGACAGCTATGGCTACACCTTC.

In DNA form, the CDR3 reads TGCAGCGAACTACAGGGTTTGGATGGCTACACCTTC. Protein product: CSELQGLDGYTF. The chain carries TRBV29-1 and TRBJ1-2; possibly TRBD1 for D (6 bases). The V gene lost 7 bases and the J gene lost 6 bases, with 15 bases spanning the gap. The V gene's germline CDR1 is SQVTM and CDR2 ANQGSEA. CDR3 size: 12 residues.

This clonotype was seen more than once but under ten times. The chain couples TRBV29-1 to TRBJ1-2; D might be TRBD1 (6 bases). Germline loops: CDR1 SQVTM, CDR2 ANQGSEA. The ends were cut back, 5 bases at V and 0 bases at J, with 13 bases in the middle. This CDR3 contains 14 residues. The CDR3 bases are TGCAGCGTTCCTCCTACAGGGCCTAACTATGGCTACACCTTC. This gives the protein CSVPPTGPNYGYTF.

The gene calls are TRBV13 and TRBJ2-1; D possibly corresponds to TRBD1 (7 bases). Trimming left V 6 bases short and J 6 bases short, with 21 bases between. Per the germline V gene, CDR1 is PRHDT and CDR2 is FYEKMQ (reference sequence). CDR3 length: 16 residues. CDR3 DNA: TGTGCCAGCAGTTACCATAGAACAGGGGACTTCAATGAGCAGTTCTTC. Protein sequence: CASSYHRTGDFNEQFF.

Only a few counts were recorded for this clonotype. The CDR3 DNA follows: TGCAGTGCTAGAGATGGGACATCAGGCGCCTACGAGCAGTACTTC. Translation gives CSARDGTSGAYEQYF. The gene calls are TRBV20-1 and TRBJ2-7; possibly TRBD1 for D (6 bases). Looked up from germline, CDR1 is DFQATT and CDR2 is SNEGSKA (reference sequence). The CDR3 has 15 residues. With 0 bases removed from V and 2 bases from J, the gap between germline ends came to 14 bases.

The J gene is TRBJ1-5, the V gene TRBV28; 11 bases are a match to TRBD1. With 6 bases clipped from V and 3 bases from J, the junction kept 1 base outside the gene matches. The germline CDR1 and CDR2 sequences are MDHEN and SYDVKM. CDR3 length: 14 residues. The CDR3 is CASRGQGVNQPQHF. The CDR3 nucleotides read TGTGCCAGCAGGGGACAGGGGGTCAATCAGCCCCAGCATTTT.

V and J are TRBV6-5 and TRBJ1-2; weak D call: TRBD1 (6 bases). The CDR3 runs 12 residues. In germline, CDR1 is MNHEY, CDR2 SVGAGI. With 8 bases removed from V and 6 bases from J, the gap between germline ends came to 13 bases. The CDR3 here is CASPGTLDGYTF. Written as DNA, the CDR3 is TGTGCCAGCCCCGGGACATTGGATGGCTACACCTTC.

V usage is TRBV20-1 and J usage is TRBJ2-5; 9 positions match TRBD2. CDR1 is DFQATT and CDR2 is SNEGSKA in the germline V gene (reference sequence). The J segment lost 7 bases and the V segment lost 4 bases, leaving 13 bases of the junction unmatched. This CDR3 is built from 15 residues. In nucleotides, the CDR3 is TGCAGTGCTACCGAAAGCGGGAGGAGGGGAGGGACCCAGTACTTC. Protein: CSATESGRRGGTQYF.

This CDR3 reads CASSRRVGGTQETQYF. Here the CDR3 DNA reads TGTGCCAGCAGCAGACGAGTAGGGGGGACCCAAGAGACCCAGTACTTC. This sequence joins TRBV21-1 and TRBJ2-5; the table names TRBD1, a call not compared with the DNA. TRBV21-1 counts as a pseudogene. CDR3 length: 16 residues.

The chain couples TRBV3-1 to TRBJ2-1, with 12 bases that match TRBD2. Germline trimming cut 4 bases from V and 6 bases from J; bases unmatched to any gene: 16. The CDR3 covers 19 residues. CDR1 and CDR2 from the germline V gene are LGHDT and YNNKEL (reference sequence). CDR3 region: CASSPQTGTSGRGGNEQFF. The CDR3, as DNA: TGTGCCAGCAGCCCCCAAACCGGGACTAGCGGGCGGGGCGGCAATGAGCAGTTCTTC.

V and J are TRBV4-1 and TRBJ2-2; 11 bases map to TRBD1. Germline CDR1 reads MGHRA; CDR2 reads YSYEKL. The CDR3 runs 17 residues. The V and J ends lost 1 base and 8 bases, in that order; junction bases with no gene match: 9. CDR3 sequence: CASSQGWGQGVTGELFF. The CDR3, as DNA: TGCGCCAGCAGCCAAGGTTGGGGACAGGGGGTAACGGGGGAGCTGTTTTTT.

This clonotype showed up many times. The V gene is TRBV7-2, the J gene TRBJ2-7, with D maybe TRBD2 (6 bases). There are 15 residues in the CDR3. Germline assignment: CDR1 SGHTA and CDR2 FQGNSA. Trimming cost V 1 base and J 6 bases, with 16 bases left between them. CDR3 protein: CASSLGLFAGSEQYF. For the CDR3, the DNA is TGTGCCAGCAGCTTAGGATTATTCGCCGGGAGCGAGCAGTACTTC. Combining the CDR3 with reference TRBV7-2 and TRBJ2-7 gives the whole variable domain GAGVSQSPSNKVTEKGKDVELRCDPISGHTALYWYRQSLGQGLEFLIYFQGNSAPDKSGLPSDRFSAERTGGSVSTLTIQRTQQEDSAVYLCASSLGLFAGSEQYFGPGTRLTVT.

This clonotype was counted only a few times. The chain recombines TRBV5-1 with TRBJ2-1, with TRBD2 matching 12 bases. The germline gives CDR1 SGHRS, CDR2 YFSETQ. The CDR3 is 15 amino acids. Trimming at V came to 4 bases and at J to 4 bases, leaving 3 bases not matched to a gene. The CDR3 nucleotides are TGCGCCAGCAGCGGACTAGCGGGACCTTACAATGAGCAGTTCTTC. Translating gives CASSGLAGPYNEQFF.

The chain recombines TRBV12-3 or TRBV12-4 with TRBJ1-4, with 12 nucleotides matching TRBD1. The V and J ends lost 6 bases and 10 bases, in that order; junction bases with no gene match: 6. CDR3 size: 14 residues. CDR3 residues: CASSGTGGVGKLFF. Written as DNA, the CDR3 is TGTGCCAGCAGCGGGACAGGGGGCGTGGGAAAACTGTTTTTT.

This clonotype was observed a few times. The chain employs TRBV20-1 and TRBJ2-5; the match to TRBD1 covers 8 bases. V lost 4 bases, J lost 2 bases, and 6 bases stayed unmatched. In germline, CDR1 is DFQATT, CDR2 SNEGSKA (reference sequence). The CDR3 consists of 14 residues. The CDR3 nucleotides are TGCAGTGCTAAGACAGGGGTCCCGCAAGAGACCCAGTACTTC. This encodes CSAKTGVPQETQYF.

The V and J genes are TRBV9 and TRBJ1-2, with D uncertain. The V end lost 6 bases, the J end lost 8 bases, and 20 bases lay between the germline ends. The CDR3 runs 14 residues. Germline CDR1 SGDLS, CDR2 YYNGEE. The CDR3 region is CASTEGWEIGGYTF. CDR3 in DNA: TGTGCCAGCACCGAAGGGTGGGAAATAGGGGGCTACACCTTC.